This T cell receptor (beta chain) derives from a study of blood T cell repertoires in COVID-19. For the study at large: The samples span acute and convalescent COVID-19 from the United States, Italy and Spain. From T cells, B-cell-depleted T cells, or PBMCs came the material, which was cDNA or gDNA.

Per the original data handling: Reference gene primer amplification in the assay estimated nucleated cell counts. Using immunoSEQ multiplex PCR, the repertoire was profiled, and TCRdb retains in-frame clones only, with some absent. Clone size and the V and J calls come from that table; the DNA yielded D and trimming. The table shows approximately 220,000 clones, with over 75% occurring only once. This CDR3 comprises 13 residues. The trim removed 6 bases at V and 7 bases at J, leaving 5 bases unmatched. Germline V gives CDR1 MNHEY, CDR2 SVGAGI. Sequencing used peripheral blood. The chain combines TRBV6-5 with TRBJ2-5, with TRBD1 matching over 10 bases. The receptor's source is a woman of 80 years or more with acute or convalescent COVID-19. The DNA of the CDR3 is TGTGCCAGCAGGGGGACAGGGGTTGGGACCCAGTACTTC. Translated: CASRGTGVGTQYF.